The source of this TCR beta chain is a study of T cell repertoires in ileal Crohn's disease. The germline V gene has CDR1 LGHNA and CDR2 YNFKEQ. Trimming removed 0 bases at V and 3 bases at J, with 9 bases between. The CDR3 has 15 residues. Clones were sequenced by immunoSEQ multiplex PCR, and TCRdb holds only the in-frame ones, with some missing. The sample includes tens of thousands of clones, roughly 77% of them seen just once. This receptor was identified in an adult with Crohn's disease. The chain has TRBV4-2 and TRBJ1-5, with D unresolved. Input material: ileal tissue. CDR3 DNA sequence: TGTGCCAGCAGCCAAGATTCCCAGGTCAATCAGCCCCAGCATTTT. Its translation is CASSQDSQVNQPQHF.